Presented here are 17 T cell receptor beta chains from one specimen sequenced in a study of blood T cell repertoires in COVID-19. The table came from immunoSEQ multiplex PCR; TCRdb's copy has only in-frame clones and leaves some out. This table has about 120,000 clones, about 89% appearing once. The material sequenced was peripheral blood. These receptors were collected from a human donor with acute or convalescent COVID-19. The donor label of this sample is uncertain.

The chain links TRBV11-3 to TRBJ2-3; no clear D gene. The V gene's germline CDR1 is SGHNT and CDR2 YENEEA. The V end was cut by 5 bases, the J end by 0 bases, with 12 bases between. CDR3 size: 15 residues. CDR3 sequence (DNA): TGTGCCAGCAGCCTCCGTTCCGTTAGCACAGATACGCAGTATTTT. This sequence encodes CASSLRSVSTDTQYF.

The chain uses TRBV24-1 and TRBJ1-2, with D unclear. This CDR3 region has 13 residues. Deletions cut 4 bases from V and 5 bases from J, with 10 bases between. Germline CDR1 is KGHDR and CDR2 is SFDVKD. The CDR3: CATSEHGEYGYTF. The CDR3 region has the DNA TGTGCCACCAGTGAACACGGGGAATATGGCTACACCTTC.

This chain links TRBV30 with TRBJ1-4; 7 bases fit TRBD1. V lost 6 bases to trimming and J lost 0 bases; unmatched junction nucleotides: 1. CDR3 size: 13 residues. The germline V gene has CDR1 GTSNPN and CDR2 SVGIG (reference sequence). DNA for the CDR3: TGTGCCTGCCAGGGGGCAACTAATGAAAAACTGTTTTTT. Translation gives CACQGATNEKLFF.

The rearrangement links TRBV12-3 or TRBV12-4 to TRBJ1-4; D unclear. The CDR3 is 13 amino acids. The germline V and J ends were trimmed by 2 bases and 4 bases, with 5 bases remaining between them. Here the CDR3 reads CASSLNGNEKLFF. In DNA form, the CDR3 reads TGTGCCAGCAGTTTAAACGGTAATGAAAAACTGTTTTTT.

The table lists this clone with a few counts. The rearrangement uses TRBV9 and TRBJ1-1, with D hard to call. The V gene lost 3 bases and the J gene lost 0 bases, with 3 bases spanning the gap. The CDR3 length is 12 residues. Germline assignment: CDR1 SGDLS and CDR2 YYNGEE. CDR3 residues: CASSALNTEAFF. CDR3 sequence (DNA): TGTGCCAGCAGCGCTCTGAACACTGAAGCTTTCTTT. Filled out from reference TRBV9 and TRBJ1-1, the complete variable domain reads DSGVTQTPKHLITATGQRVTLRCSPRSGDLSVYWYQQSLDQGLQFLIQYYNGEERAKGNILERFSAQQFPDLHSELNLSSLELGDSALYFCASSALNTEAFFGQGTRLTVV.

The sample holds one count of this clone. The rearrangement joins TRBV5-1 to TRBJ1-2, with 7 nucleotides matching TRBD1. The V gene's germline CDR1 is SGHRS and CDR2 YFSETQ. The V gene end was trimmed by 0 bases and the J gene end by 4 bases; junction bases not matched to a gene: 3. The CDR3 totals 14 residues. CDR3 nucleotide sequence: TGCGCCAGCAGCTTGGGACAGGGAGCCTATGGCTACACCTTC. It encodes CASSLGQGAYGYTF.

This clone has more than one count but fewer than ten. The chain uses TRBV10-3 and TRBJ1-2; D is uncertain. The CDR3 covers 13 residues. Trimming pared 7 bases from V and 8 bases from J, leaving 17 bases between. Germline CDR1 reads ENHRY; CDR2 reads SYGVKD. CDR3 coding DNA: TGTGCCATCAAACCCCAACACCATATCGGCTACACCTTC. Encoded protein: CAIKPQHHIGYTF.

The chain links TRBV29-1 to TRBJ1-2; D remains unclear. This CDR3 is 9 amino acids long. Germline CDR1 SQVTM, CDR2 ANQGSEA. DNA for the CDR3: TGCCGGAGGTATGTAGGCTACACCTTC. Residues: CRRYVGYTF.

The chain has TRBV6-5 and TRBJ2-6; D is unresolved. This CDR3 is built from 15 residues. The V gene's germline CDR1 is MNHEY and CDR2 SVGAGI. V was clipped by 6 bases and J by 0 bases, with 9 bases between them. The CDR3 loop reads CASRKEISGANVLTF. The CDR3 bases are TGTGCCAGCAGAAAAGAGATCTCTGGGGCCAACGTCCTGACTTTC.

The rearrangement uses TRBV4-3 and TRBJ2-7, with 10 nucleotides matching TRBD2. The CDR3 has 16 residues. Germline V gene lookup returns CDR1 LGHNA and CDR2 YSLEER. V lost 4 bases to trimming and J lost 0 bases; unmatched junction nucleotides: 6. The CDR3 is CASSPGLAFDSYEQYF. In DNA form, the CDR3 reads TGCGCCAGCAGCCCGGGACTAGCGTTCGACTCCTACGAGCAGTACTTC.

V and J are TRBV5-5 and TRBJ1-2, with D hard to call. The CDR3 contains 13 residues. Germline CDR1 and CDR2: SGHKS and YYEKEE (reference sequence). Trimming shortened V by 0 bases and J by 3 bases, and 6 bases separated the two germline ends. The CDR3 nucleotides are TGTGCCAGCAGCTTGGAACCGGACTATGGCTACACCTTC. It translates to CASSLEPDYGYTF.

The chain has TRBV27 and TRBJ1-2, with 10 bases identical to TRBD1. There are 19 residues in the CDR3. J gave up 0 bases and V 0 bases, and 10 bases lay outside the gene matches. Germline-derived CDR1 and CDR2 are MNHEY and SMNVEV (reference sequence). CDR3 bases: TGTGCCAGCAGTTTATCCATCGCGGGACAGGGGAACCCTAACTATGGCTACACCTTC. Encoded protein: CASSLSIAGQGNPNYGYTF.

The chain combines TRBV7-6 with TRBJ2-1; D unresolved. The CDR3 has 14 residues. CDR1 and CDR2 from the germline V gene are SGHVS and FNYEAQ. The V end was cut by 0 bases, the J end by 3 bases, with 6 bases between. CDR3 DNA sequence: TGTGCCAGCAGCTTAGCCGGAGACTACAATGAGCAGTTCTTC. This gives the protein CASSLAGDYNEQFF. Based on the CDR3 plus reference TRBV7-6 and TRBJ2-1, the full variable domain is GAGVSQSPRYKVTKRGQDVALRCDPISGHVSLYWYRQALGQGPEFLTYFNYEAQQDKSGLPNDRFSAERPEGSISTLTIQRTEQRDSAMYRCASSLAGDYNEQFFGPGTRLTVL.

CDR3 in amino acids: CASSQDSWGTGGRNEQFF. The CDR3 nucleotides read TGTGCCAGCAGCCAAGATTCCTGGGGGACAGGGGGAAGGAATGAGCAGTTCTTC. The V gene is TRBV3-1 (or the pseudogene TRBV3-2), the J gene TRBJ2-1, with 11 positions matching TRBD1. Looked up from germline, CDR1 is LGHDT and CDR2 is YNNKEL (reference sequence). Losses at the gene ends were 0 bases for V and 7 bases for J; bases not matched to a gene: 11. This CDR3 comprises 18 residues.

V and J are TRBV28 and TRBJ1-3; D gene uncertain. The V gene's germline CDR1 is MDHEN and CDR2 SYDVKM. The CDR3 runs to 17 residues. V was trimmed by 4 bases and J by 3 bases, leaving 19 bases between them. The CDR3 nucleotides read TGTGCCAGCAGTTCACTCCCGACAAATTTCCTTGGAAACACCATATATTTT. It translates to CASSSLPTNFLGNTIYF.

The chain joins TRBV9 to TRBJ2-1, with TRBD1 matching over 7 bases. The CDR3 runs 14 residues. V shed 0 bases, J shed 5 bases, and the junction held 2 bases outside the gene matches. CDR1 SGDLS and CDR2 YYNGEE come from the germline V gene. CDR3 sequence reads: CASSVGQGDNEQFF. In DNA, the CDR3 is TGTGCCAGCAGCGTAGGGCAGGGGGACAATGAGCAGTTCTTC.

The chain carries TRBV24-1 and TRBJ2-1, with 12 bases matching TRBD1. Germline V gene lookup returns CDR1 KGHDR and CDR2 SFDVKD. This CDR3 has 19 residues. With 3 bases clipped from V and 8 bases from J, the junction kept 16 bases outside the gene matches. DNA of the CDR3: TGTGCCACCAGTGATGGGTCCTACCGCAAGGGACAGGGGGCCTATGAGCAGTTCTTC. It translates to CATSDGSYRKGQGAYEQFF.